One TCR beta chain is described in this entry. Its antigen remains undetermined. There are no base qualities to consult, and no much larger clone falls within one base. The cohort comprised 710 or so healthy bone marrow donors. At the time of sampling, all cohort members were nominally healthy, though unrecorded immune exposures were likely present. The donor tested CMV seronegative, placing the donor among the roughly 340 seronegative members of the cohort. A peripheral blood sample was provided by each donor, and peripheral blood mononuclear cells were used for TCR beta sequencing. The Qiagen DNeasy Blood Extraction Kit was used to extract genomic DNA from the blood cell samples. Library preparation was by the immunoSEQ multiplex PCR assay. For the multiplex PCR, a mixture combining 60 forward primers for TCR Vbeta segments and 13 reverse primers for TCR Jbeta segments was used. Amplification of the CDR3 region of rearranged TCR beta genes was performed with a multiplex PCR assay on genomic DNA. The Illumina HiSeq System was used to sequence the amplified TCR beta libraries as 87-base-pair reads. The paper's data handling went like this. A later analysis tallied some 79 million unique TCR beta chains across the 666 repertoires, and some 10 million of those chains were shared by two or more donors. Raw reads were error-corrected and collapsed into unique sequences by a nearest-neighbor algorithm in which closely related sequences were merged to remove PCR and sequencing errors. Alignment of CDR3 sequences to IMGT reference sequences was used to assign V, D and J gene segments. For a sequence to be retained, a match of at least six nucleotides was required to both a V gene segment and a J gene segment. A rearrangement counted as productive if the CDR3 had no stop codons and remained in frame with V and J, and every other rearrangement counted as non-productive. CDR3 was defined according to IMGT convention as the region running from the second conserved V-encoded cysteine to the conserved J-encoded phenylalanine. In an earlier analysis of some 550 of the donors, sequences lacking an unambiguous match to a single V gene segment were excluded. An earlier analysis of fewer than 750 of the donors classified V segments as functional when productive rearrangements were above 56.7% and as segregating when the standard deviation between donors was above 5%. A statistical classification framework was developed to diagnose cytomegalovirus status using the catalog of TCR beta chain sequences. A later analysis assigned V and J genes by comparing TCR nucleotide sequences with IMGT/GENE-DB human TR gene sequences. Using the TCRdist pipeline, a later analysis assigned CDR3 sequences along with most-parsimonious VDJ recombination scenarios. A later analysis defined each TCR beta chain by its CDR3 amino acid sequence plus V-gene family, and excluded reads lacking a unique V-gene family. To address suspected cross-contamination and a sequencing artifact, a later analysis removed over 500 highly shared, low-generation-probability nucleotide sequences. In a later analysis, a clonal expansion index was calculated for each public chain from normalized within-repertoire ranks of inferred template counts. In a later analysis, generation probabilities were computed with a VDJ recombination model fitted to out-of-frame rearrangements, and the resulting probabilities were checked against IGoR. In a later analysis, hypergeometric tests were used to score TCR-TCR, TCR-HLA and TCR-CMV co-occurrence, with a repertoire-size bias correction applied to TCR pairs. A later analysis estimated false discovery rates by permuting HLA or CMV assignments 20 times. In a later analysis, co-occurring TCRs were grouped using DBSCAN, and TCRdist sequence similarity was added for clustering within HLA-allele-positive subsets. Repertoires with fewer than 30,000 or more than 120,000 public chains, plus five repertoires with anomalous nucleotide sharing, were excluded from co-occurrence clustering. This immuneACCESS table, as held by TCRdb, lists in-frame sequences with V and J called but not all clones. Of the missing ones, under half trace to an unresolved V gene in checked studies; the others have no known cause. V, J and clone size were drawn from that table, and D and trimming were deduced from the DNA. For this sample there are 150,000 to 200,000 clones; approximately 80% appear just once. Under 2% of the sample is held by the ten biggest clonotypes.

From the cysteine up to the phenylalanine, the CDR3 has a length of 15 residues. Here the CDR3 DNA is all that survives: 45 bases in frame from base 1. CDR1 is given as LNHNV and CDR2 as YYDKDF, both from the germline V gene (reference sequence). V has 1 base trimmed and J has 5 bases trimmed; junction bases matching no gene number 2. The entry originates in a study of cytomegalovirus exposure and HLA in healthy donors (TCRdb year 2017). Regarding the research as a whole: In an earlier analysis of some 550 of the donors, around 300 Gb of sequence data and 100 million or so unique TCR beta sequences from approximately 180 million T cells were reported. An early release covering roughly 580 HLA-typed donors comprised roughly 300 gigabases of sequencing data and about 90 million unique TCR sequences. Among the roughly 400 genotyped donors, around 81% belonged to the genetic ancestry cluster associated with self-reported Caucasian donors. The study was designed to test whether signatures of past pathogen exposure could be identified by cataloging public T cell receptors. The study profiled the T cell repertoires of fewer than 850 subjects by immunosequencing and related them to cytomegalovirus serostatus. A separate validation cohort of some 130 different subjects was used in addition to the 666-subject first cohort. To predict cytomegalovirus infection status, the study combined high-throughput TCR immunosequencing, statistical association of individual TCRs with disease status, and machine learning. To study patterns of TCR occurrence, a later analysis re-analyzed previously published TCR beta repertoires from around 670 donors and added high-resolution HLA genotyping. Rather than using new phenotypic data, the later analysis identified candidate immune exposures from TCR beta sequences and from how often those sequences occurred across donors. An earlier analysis of some 600 of the donors applied high-throughput TCR beta sequencing to assess whether each TCR beta V gene segment acted as functional or pseudogenic. Donor age, sex, ethnicity and CMV serostatus were collected together with the repertoire data. Genome-wide SNP genotypes for about three fifths of the roughly 670 donors were used in a later genetic analysis, which treated that subset as a discovery cohort. All discovery cohort repertoires had been generated using a single sequencing platform. HLA typing covered class I and class II loci at four-digit resolution. Typing coverage varied by locus: about 629-640 donors for A, B, C, DRB1 and DQB1; 522 for DQA1; over 600 for DPA1; some 470 for DPB1. Roughly 5 DR-DQ haplotypes were handled as single units for association and clustering, since linkage in the cohort was strong. Among roughly 370 genotyped donors of the cohort, an average of roughly 240,000 unique TCR beta nucleotide sequences were sequenced per donor, 15% to 20% of them non-productive.

Broader findings and caveats from the paper: When HLA alleles, especially DR and DQ, strongly co-occurred, TCR associations were difficult to assign to individual alleles. According to a later genetic analysis, donors in an Asian-associated ancestry cluster had fewer N-insertions in productive TCRs than the approximately 670-donor mean. It was suggested by the authors that the approach could potentially be generalized to other disease states and immunological phenotypes. Only TCR beta chains were sequenced in this cohort, and the absence of alpha or paired-chain data limited detectable features. At a false discovery rate of 0.05, a later analysis linked under 20,000 TCR beta sequences to specific HLA alleles. The only immune exposure information available for the cohort was CMV serostatus. Some IMGT-functional V segments, including TRBV6-2 and TRBV6-3, could not be told apart with the 87-base-pair reads, so those segments were excluded. A later analysis reported that several top co-occurrence clusters appeared linked to parvovirus B19, influenza, CMV and Epstein-Barr virus. Most TCR sequences were observed very rarely across donors, whereas some public TCRs were present in many individuals. In a later analysis, the rate of TCR association differed among HLA loci, with DRB1 alleles having the most associated TCRs and HLA-C alleles having the fewest. A later genetic analysis associated a missense DCLRE1C variant with V-gene and J-gene trimming of TCR beta chains, and an independent cohort replicated the association. Linkage disequilibrium might explain the correlated functional status among segregating V segments, but an unknown experimental factor could not be ruled out. An earlier analysis of roughly 570 of the donors showed that most TCR beta V segments appeared in productive rearrangements either about 90% or about 30% of the time, which broadly matched IMGT annotations. In vitro tests confirmed that three of the cytomegalovirus-associated TCR beta chains recognize cytomegalovirus antigens. The sequencing pipeline was judged likely to have produced a cluster of highly shared sequence variants as a technical artifact. Because some donors lacked HLA typing at each locus, the association tests relied only on the typed subset. Presence/absence analyses assumed roughly uniform sequencing depth across donors, an assumption that may not hold. In a later analysis, most CMV-associated TCR beta chains were found to appear HLA-restricted, with HLA associations seemingly driven largely by CMV exposure. The classifier was reported to diagnose cytomegalovirus status with high specificity and sensitivity in both the original and validation cohorts. Over 15 rarely observed V segments, including chromosome 9 orphons, were excluded from the earlier analysis of some 590 of the donors because counts were too low. In the study, 150 to 200 TCR beta chains were listed as associated with cytomegalovirus. Compared with equally common non-associated chains, HLA-associated TCR beta chains in a later analysis were more clonally expanded and had lower generation probabilities. A further reported finding was that TCR beta sequences accurately predicted the HLA-A and HLA-B alleles for most subjects in the first cohort.

The chain employs TRBV15 and TRBJ1-4; TRBD1 lines up with 9 middle nucleotides. Material for sequencing was PBMCs. The TCR originated in a woman in her twenties or thirties in good health and CMV-seronegative. The DNA sequence is as follows: TGTGCCACCAGCAGAGCGGACAGGGGAAATGAAAAACTGTTTTTT. This encodes CATSRADRGNEKLFF.